This T cell receptor beta chain emerged from a study of T-cell reconstitution after alpha-beta-depleted transplantation in children. This clonotype has a count of ten or more. The CDR3 is 15 residues long. V lost 4 bases, J lost 1 base, and 7 bases stayed unmatched. Unique molecular identifiers featured in how the TCRbeta library was prepared. MiXCR, run by TCRdb on the PCR reads, gives a single entry per CDR3 protein. Of hundreds of thousands of distinct CDR3 sequences listed, about an eighth are singletons. This chain links TRBV12-3 or TRBV12-4 with TRBJ2-7; 7 positions match TRBD2. This receptor was obtained from a human donor who donated a stem cell graft to a child with combined immunodeficiency. This material consisted of PBMCs from the stem cell graft donor, taken from the stem cell graft. As DNA, the CDR3 is TGTGCCAGCAGTTCCAGGCTAGCGGAGTCCTACGAGCAGTACTTC. Encoded protein: CASSSRLAESYEQYF.